This T cell receptor beta chain stems from a study of shared clonotypes between healthy human individuals. A word on this clone: The antigen remains unidentified.

The CDR3 totals 15 residues. Germline CDR1 is MNHEY and CDR2 is SMNVEV (reference sequence). Trimming stripped 7 bases from V and 6 bases from J, with 20 bases between. Method: immunoSEQ multiplex PCR; TCRdb's copy keeps in-frame clones and lacks some. The sample yields 550,000 to 800,000 clones, 74% seen once. Regarding the study as a whole: Genetic and exposure-history diversity was limited by the few donors. Relative to memory subsets, naive subsets generally showed larger estimated richness.

The source material was memory CD4+ T cells sorted from blood. Documented subset: CD45RA-negative fraction. The V and J genes are TRBV27 and TRBJ2-3, with D tentatively TRBD1 or TRBD2 (5 bases each). The TCR comes from a woman in her 30s in good health. CDR3 sequence (DNA): TGTGCCAGCACCATCTGGGGCTCGAGGAGGGATACGCAGTATTTT. This gives the protein CASTIWGSRRDTQYF.